Listed below are T cell receptor beta chains from one sample, sequenced in a study of blood T cell repertoires in COVID-19. This table comes from immunoSEQ multiplex PCR, and its TCRdb copy is limited to in-frame clones, with some not included. Of 160,000 or so clones listed, approximately 88% are singletons. Sequenced input: peripheral blood. The origin of the receptors is a woman aged 55 to 70 who had recovered from COVID-19. CDR3s include the opening cysteine and the closing phenylalanine or tryptophan. D genes are given only for firm matches. Rows give clone size only sometimes, using once, few, many, or a class for an expanded clone.

V gene: TRBV11-3
D gene: .
CDR3 length: 12
clone size: .
J gene: TRBJ2-5
CDR3 DNA: TGTGCCAGCAGCTTGGGCTCCGAAACCCAGTACTTC
CDR3 protein: CASSLGSETQYF

V gene: TRBV7-9
D gene: TRBD2
CDR3 length: 13
clone size: .
J gene: TRBJ2-7
CDR3 DNA: TGTGCCAGCAGCCTACTAGCGGCGGCAGAGCAGTACTTC
CDR3 protein: CASSLLAAAEQYF

V gene: TRBV11-2
D gene: TRBD1
CDR3 length: 14
clone size: .
J gene: TRBJ2-3
CDR3 DNA: TGTGCCAGCAGCCGGGACAGGGAAGGAGATACGCAGTATTTT
CDR3 protein: CASSRDREGDTQYF

V gene: TRBV27
D gene: .
CDR3 length: 14
clone size: .
J gene: TRBJ1-2
CDR3 DNA: TGTGCCAGCAGCTCCCTCAACGGGAGGGATGGCTACACCTTC
CDR3 protein: CASSSLNGRDGYTF

V gene: TRBV4-1
D gene: .
CDR3 length: 16
clone size: few
J gene: TRBJ1-1
CDR3 DNA: TGCGCCAGCAGCCTTACAGCGGGGACGGCGAACACTGAAGCTTTCTTT
CDR3 protein: CASSLTAGTANTEAFF

V gene: TRBV2
D gene: TRBD1
CDR3 length: 14
clone size: .
J gene: TRBJ1-1
CDR3 DNA: TGTGCCAGCAGTTCCCGACAGGGGAACACTGAAGCTTTCTTT
CDR3 protein: CASSSRQGNTEAFF

V gene: TRBV5-1
D gene: TRBD1
CDR3 length: 15
clone size: few
J gene: TRBJ2-2
CDR3 DNA: TGCGCCAGCAGCTTCCCCGGGACAGGGGGCGGGGAGCTGTTTTTT
CDR3 protein: CASSFPGTGGGELFF

V gene: TRBV19
D gene: TRBD1
CDR3 length: 17
clone size: .
J gene: TRBJ2-7
CDR3 DNA: TGTGCCAGTAGTCCGGGCGAGGGGGCCGGGATTCCCTACGAGCAGTACTTC
CDR3 protein: CASSPGEGAGIPYEQYF

V gene: TRBV7-8
D gene: .
CDR3 length: 11
clone size: .
J gene: TRBJ2-7
CDR3 DNA: TGTGCCAGCAGCAGAGGACTCGAGCAGTACTTC
CDR3 protein: CASSRGLEQYF

V gene: TRBV30
D gene: .
CDR3 length: 13
clone size: .
J gene: TRBJ1-2
CDR3 DNA: TGTGCCTGGAGTCAAAGCCCACAGGGACATTACACCTTC
CDR3 protein: CAWSQSPQGHYTF

V gene: TRBV28
D gene: TRBD1
CDR3 length: 16
clone size: .
J gene: TRBJ1-1
CDR3 DNA: TGTGCCAGCGGGACAGGGCGCGTCGGGGGTGACACTGAAGCTTTCTTT
CDR3 protein: CASGTGRVGGDTEAFF

V gene: TRBV7-9
D gene: .
CDR3 length: 13
clone size: .
J gene: TRBJ2-5
CDR3 DNA: TGTGCCAGCAGCTTAGGACAGCAAGAGACCCAGTACTTC
CDR3 protein: CASSLGQQETQYF

V gene: TRBV5-1
D gene: .
CDR3 length: 15
clone size: .
J gene: TRBJ2-3
CDR3 DNA: TGCGCCAGCAGCTTGGGCCAGAGGAGCACAGATACGCAGTATTTT
CDR3 protein: CASSLGQRSTDTQYF

V gene: TRBV6-1
D gene: .
CDR3 length: 15
clone size: .
J gene: TRBJ2-5
CDR3 DNA: TGTGCCAGCAGTGTCCGAGGAGCAGGGGTAGAGACCCAGTACTTC
CDR3 protein: CASSVRGAGVETQYF

V gene: TRBV10-3
D gene: .
CDR3 length: 14
clone size: .
J gene: TRBJ2-3
CDR3 DNA: TGTGCCATCAGTGCCTTGTCAGACACAGATACGCAGTATTTT
CDR3 protein: CAISALSDTDTQYF

V gene: TRBV24-1
D gene: TRBD1
CDR3 length: 17
clone size: .
J gene: TRBJ2-1
CDR3 DNA: TGTGCCACCAGTGATCCACCGGGACAGGGGGCGGTCGATGAGCAGTTCTTC
CDR3 protein: CATSDPPGQGAVDEQFF

V gene: TRBV19
D gene: .
CDR3 length: 14
clone size: few
J gene: TRBJ2-5
CDR3 DNA: TGTGCCAGTAGTTTACGACAGGACCAAGAGACCCAGTACTTC
CDR3 protein: CASSLRQDQETQYF

V gene: TRBV5-1
D gene: .
CDR3 length: 13
clone size: .
J gene: TRBJ2-5
CDR3 DNA: TGCGCCAGCGGGGAGTTGATCCAAGAGACCCAGTACTTC
CDR3 protein: CASGELIQETQYF

V gene: TRBV28
D gene: TRBD1
CDR3 length: 12
clone size: once
J gene: TRBJ1-4
CDR3 DNA: TGTGCCAGCAGTGATACAGGGGGGGTACTGTTTTTT
CDR3 protein: CASSDTGGVLFF

V gene: TRBV28
D gene: .
CDR3 length: 15
clone size: .
J gene: TRBJ1-2
CDR3 DNA: TGTGCCAGCAGTTTTGGGGGGGTCCTAAGCTATGGCTACACCTTC
CDR3 protein: CASSFGGVLSYGYTF

V gene: TRBV7-9
D gene: .
CDR3 length: 15
clone size: .
J gene: TRBJ1-5
CDR3 DNA: TGTGCCAGCAGCCCTTTCGGGGCAGGGGCTCAGCCCCAGCATTTT
CDR3 protein: CASSPFGAGAQPQHF

V gene: TRBV5-8
D gene: .
CDR3 length: 15
clone size: few
J gene: TRBJ1-3
CDR3 DNA: TGTGCCAGCAGCTTGAGGCGGGCCTCTGGAAACACCATATATTTT
CDR3 protein: CASSLRRASGNTIYF

V gene: TRBV28
D gene: .
CDR3 length: 13
clone size: .
J gene: TRBJ2-2
CDR3 DNA: TGTGCCAGCAAACAGGGGAACACCGGGGAGCTGTTTTTT
CDR3 protein: CASKQGNTGELFF

V gene: TRBV7-9
D gene: .
CDR3 length: 17
clone size: .
J gene: TRBJ1-5
CDR3 DNA: TGTGCCAGCAGCCCCGGCGGGGTGGGGGTTGGCAATCAGCCCCAGCATTTT
CDR3 protein: CASSPGGVGVGNQPQHF

V gene: TRBV19
D gene: .
CDR3 length: 13
clone size: .
J gene: TRBJ2-1
CDR3 DNA: TGTGCCAGTAGACTAGATCCAGGGGATGAGCAGTTCTTC
CDR3 protein: CASRLDPGDEQFF

V gene: TRBV27
D gene: TRBD2
CDR3 length: 15
clone size: .
J gene: TRBJ2-7
CDR3 DNA: TGTGCCAGCAGTGGGACTAGCGGGGGCTGGTACGAGCAGTACTTC
CDR3 protein: CASSGTSGGWYEQYF

V gene: TRBV3-1/TRBV3-2
D gene: TRBD1
CDR3 length: 14
clone size: .
J gene: TRBJ1-4
CDR3 DNA: TGTGCCAGCAGCCAAGGACAGGGGGACGGGAAACTGTTTTTT
CDR3 protein: CASSQGQGDGKLFF

V gene: TRBV5-5
D gene: TRBD1
CDR3 length: 15
clone size: .
J gene: TRBJ1-5
CDR3 DNA: TGTGCCAGCAGCTTGGACGGGACAGCTAATCAGCCCCAGCATTTT
CDR3 protein: CASSLDGTANQPQHF

V gene: TRBV27
D gene: TRBD1
CDR3 length: 13
clone size: .
J gene: TRBJ1-6
CDR3 DNA: TGTGCCAGCAGTTACAGGGGCAATTCACCCCTCCACTTT
CDR3 protein: CASSYRGNSPLHF

V gene: TRBV9
D gene: .
CDR3 length: 12
clone size: .
J gene: TRBJ2-2
CDR3 DNA: TGTGCCAGCAGCGTAGTTCTCGGGGAGCTGTTTTTT
CDR3 protein: CASSVVLGELFF

V gene: TRBV11-2
D gene: .
CDR3 length: 15
clone size: .
J gene: TRBJ1-6
CDR3 DNA: TGTGCCAGCAGCTTAAACAGGACATTGAGCTCACCCCTCCACTTT
CDR3 protein: CASSLNRTLSSPLHF

V gene: TRBV6-5
D gene: .
CDR3 length: 14
clone size: .
J gene: TRBJ1-2
CDR3 DNA: TGTGCCAGCAGTAATAGACAGGAGAACTATGGCTACACCTTC
CDR3 protein: CASSNRQENYGYTF

V gene: TRBV28
D gene: .
CDR3 length: 14
clone size: many
J gene: TRBJ1-2
CDR3 DNA: TGTGCCAGCAGTTTGGTAGGAGGGATCTATGGCTACACCTTC
CDR3 protein: CASSLVGGIYGYTF

V gene: TRBV10-3
D gene: TRBD1
CDR3 length: 17
clone size: .
J gene: TRBJ1-1
CDR3 DNA: TGTGCCATCAGTGAGATTTTGGGACAGGGGGGTCGGACTGAAGCTTTCTTT
CDR3 protein: CAISEILGQGGRTEAFF

V gene: TRBV2
D gene: TRBD2
CDR3 length: 14
clone size: .
J gene: TRBJ2-2
CDR3 DNA: TGTGCCAGCAGTCGGGACTATATCACCGGGGAGCTGTTTTTT
CDR3 protein: CASSRDYITGELFF

V gene: TRBV4-3
D gene: TRBD2
CDR3 length: 15
clone size: .
J gene: TRBJ2-1
CDR3 DNA: TGCGCCAGCAGCCAAGAGACGGGGGGGTACAATGAGCAGTTCTTC
CDR3 protein: CASSQETGGYNEQFF

V gene: TRBV6-1
D gene: TRBD1
CDR3 length: 17
clone size: few
J gene: TRBJ2-3
CDR3 DNA: TGTGCCAGCAGTGGGACAGGGGGTACCCTTAGCACAGATACGCAGTATTTT
CDR3 protein: CASSGTGGTLSTDTQYF

V gene: TRBV2
D gene: TRBD1
CDR3 length: 13
clone size: .
J gene: TRBJ1-1
CDR3 DNA: TGTGCCAGCAATAATGGACAGGGCACTGAAGCTTTCTTT
CDR3 protein: CASNNGQGTEAFF

V gene: TRBV24-1
D gene: .
CDR3 length: 13
clone size: .
J gene: TRBJ1-2
CDR3 DNA: TGTGCCACCAGTGATCCTACTGACTATGGCTACACCTTC
CDR3 protein: CATSDPTDYGYTF

V gene: TRBV7-6
D gene: .
CDR3 length: 16
clone size: .
J gene: TRBJ1-3
CDR3 DNA: TGTGCCAGCAGCTCCTTATTGGGCCACTCTGGAAACACCATATATTTT
CDR3 protein: CASSSLLGHSGNTIYF

V gene: TRBV6-1
D gene: .
CDR3 length: 15
clone size: few
J gene: TRBJ2-7
CDR3 DNA: TGTGCCAGCGTCAAGGGTAAACAGGTCTCCTACGAGCAGTACTTC
CDR3 protein: CASVKGKQVSYEQYF

V gene: TRBV5-1
D gene: TRBD2
CDR3 length: 15
clone size: .
J gene: TRBJ2-5
CDR3 DNA: TGCGCCAGCAGCCGGACTAGCCAGTCCCAAGAGACCCAGTACTTC
CDR3 protein: CASSRTSQSQETQYF

V gene: TRBV19
D gene: TRBD1
CDR3 length: 15
clone size: .
J gene: TRBJ1-4
CDR3 DNA: TGTGCCAGTAGTATAGTGGGGACAGGGACCGAAAAACTGTTTTTT
CDR3 protein: CASSIVGTGTEKLFF

V gene: TRBV10-3
D gene: TRBD1
CDR3 length: 16
clone size: .
J gene: TRBJ1-2
CDR3 DNA: TGTGCCATCAGTGTGGGGACAGGACCTCCTGGAGGCGGCTACACCTTC
CDR3 protein: CAISVGTGPPGGGYTF

V gene: TRBV29-1
D gene: TRBD1
CDR3 length: 12
clone size: few
J gene: TRBJ2-5
CDR3 DNA: TGCAGCGTTGAAGAGACAGGGGAGACCCAGTACTTC
CDR3 protein: CSVEETGETQYF

V gene: TRBV28
D gene: .
CDR3 length: 18
clone size: .
J gene: TRBJ1-6
CDR3 DNA: TGTGCCAGCAGCTTGGAGGGCGGGGGCCGCTCCAAGTATGTGACCCTCCACTTT
CDR3 protein: CASSLEGGGRSKYVTLHF

V gene: TRBV11-3
D gene: TRBD2
CDR3 length: 18
clone size: .
J gene: TRBJ2-3
CDR3 DNA: TGTGCCAGCAGCAAAGGATATAGCGGGGGGACTAGCACAGATACGCAGTATTTT
CDR3 protein: CASSKGYSGGTSTDTQYF

V gene: TRBV7-9
D gene: .
CDR3 length: 15
clone size: .
J gene: TRBJ1-5
CDR3 DNA: TGTGCCAGCAGCTTAGGCGCGTTGGGGCTTGAGCCCCAGCATTTT
CDR3 protein: CASSLGALGLEPQHF

V gene: TRBV5-4
D gene: .
CDR3 length: 16
clone size: .
J gene: TRBJ1-2
CDR3 DNA: TGTGCCAGCTCCGGCCCTTCCGCAGGGATTAACTATGGCTACACCTTC
CDR3 protein: CASSGPSAGINYGYTF

V gene: TRBV15
D gene: TRBD1
CDR3 length: 17
clone size: .
J gene: TRBJ2-2
CDR3 DNA: TGTGCCACCAGCAGAGATCCAGGTGGACAGGGAGGCGGGGAGCTGTTTTTT
CDR3 protein: CATSRDPGGQGGGELFF

V gene: TRBV3-1/TRBV3-2
D gene: .
CDR3 length: 15
clone size: many
J gene: TRBJ1-1
CDR3 DNA: TGTGCCAGCAGCCAAGCGGGTCAGGGGAACACTGAAGCTTTCTTT
CDR3 protein: CASSQAGQGNTEAFF

V gene: TRBV28
D gene: TRBD1
CDR3 length: 15
clone size: .
J gene: TRBJ2-1
CDR3 DNA: TGTGCCAGCAGACCGGGACAGAGCTCCTACAATGAGCAGTTCTTC
CDR3 protein: CASRPGQSSYNEQFF

V gene: TRBV3-1/TRBV3-2
D gene: .
CDR3 length: 17
clone size: few
J gene: TRBJ1-5
CDR3 DNA: TGTGCCAGCAGCCAAGATCGTGCTATGCATAGCAATCAGCCCCAGCATTTT
CDR3 protein: CASSQDRAMHSNQPQHF

V gene: TRBV28
D gene: TRBD2
CDR3 length: 15
clone size: .
J gene: TRBJ2-5
CDR3 DNA: TGTGCCAGCAGCCCAACATGGGTAGCGGGGGAAACCCAGTACTTC
CDR3 protein: CASSPTWVAGETQYF